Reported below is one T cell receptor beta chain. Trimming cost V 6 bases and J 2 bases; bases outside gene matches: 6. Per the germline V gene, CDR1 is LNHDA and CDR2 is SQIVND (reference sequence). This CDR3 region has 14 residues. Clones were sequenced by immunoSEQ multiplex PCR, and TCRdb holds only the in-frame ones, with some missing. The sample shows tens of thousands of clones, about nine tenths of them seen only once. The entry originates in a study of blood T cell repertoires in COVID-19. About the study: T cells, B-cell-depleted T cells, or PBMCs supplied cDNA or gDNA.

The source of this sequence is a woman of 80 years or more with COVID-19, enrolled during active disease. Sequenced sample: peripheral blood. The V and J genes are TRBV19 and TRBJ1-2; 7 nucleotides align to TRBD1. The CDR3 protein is CASRGEGANYGYTF. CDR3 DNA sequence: TGTGCCAGTAGAGGCGAGGGGGCGAACTATGGCTACACCTTC.